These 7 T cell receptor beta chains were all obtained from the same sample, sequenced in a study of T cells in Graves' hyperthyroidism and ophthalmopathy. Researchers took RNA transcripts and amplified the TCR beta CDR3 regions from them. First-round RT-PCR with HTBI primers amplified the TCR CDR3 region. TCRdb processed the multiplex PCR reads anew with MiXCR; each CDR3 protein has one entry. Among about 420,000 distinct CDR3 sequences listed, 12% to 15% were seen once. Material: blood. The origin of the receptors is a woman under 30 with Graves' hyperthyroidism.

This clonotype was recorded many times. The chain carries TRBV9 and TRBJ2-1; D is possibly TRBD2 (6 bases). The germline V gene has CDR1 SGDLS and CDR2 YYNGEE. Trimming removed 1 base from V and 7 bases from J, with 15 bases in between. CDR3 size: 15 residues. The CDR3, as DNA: TGTGCCAGCAGCGTATCGGTCAGCGGGCTTAATGAGCAGTTCTTC. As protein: CASSVSVSGLNEQFF.

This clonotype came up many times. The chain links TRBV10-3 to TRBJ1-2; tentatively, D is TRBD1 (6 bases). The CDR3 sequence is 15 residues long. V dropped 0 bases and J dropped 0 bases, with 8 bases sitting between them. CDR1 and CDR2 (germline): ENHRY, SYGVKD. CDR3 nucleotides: TGTGCCATCAGTGAGTCGGACAGCTCTAACTATGGCTACACCTTC. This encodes CAISESDSSNYGYTF.

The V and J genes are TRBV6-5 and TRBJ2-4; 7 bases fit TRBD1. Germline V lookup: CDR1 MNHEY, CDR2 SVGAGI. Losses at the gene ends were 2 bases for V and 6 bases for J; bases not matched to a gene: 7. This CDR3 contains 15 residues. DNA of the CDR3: TGTGCCAGCAGTTACACAGGGGTCCGCGGAAACATTCAGTACTTC. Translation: CASSYTGVRGNIQYF.

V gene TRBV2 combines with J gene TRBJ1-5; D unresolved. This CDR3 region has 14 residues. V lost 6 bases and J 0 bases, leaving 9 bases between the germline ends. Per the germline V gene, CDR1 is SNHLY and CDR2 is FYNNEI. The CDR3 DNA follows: TGTGCCAGCAGCGCTAGTTATAGCAATCAGCCCCAGCATTTT. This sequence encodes CASSASYSNQPQHF. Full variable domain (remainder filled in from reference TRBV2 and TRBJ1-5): EPEVTQTPSHQVTQMGQEVILRCVPISNHLYFYWYRQILGQKVEFLVSFYNNEISEKSEIFDDQFSVERPDGSNFTLKIRSTKLEDSAMYFCASSASYSNQPQHFGDGTRLSIL.

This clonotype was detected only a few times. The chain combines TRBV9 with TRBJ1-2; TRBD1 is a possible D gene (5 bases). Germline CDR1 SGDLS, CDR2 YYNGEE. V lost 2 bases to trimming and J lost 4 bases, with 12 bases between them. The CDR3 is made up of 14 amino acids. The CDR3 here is CASSVGDPVYGYTF. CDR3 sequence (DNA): TGTGCCAGCAGCGTGGGGGACCCCGTCTATGGCTACACCTTC.

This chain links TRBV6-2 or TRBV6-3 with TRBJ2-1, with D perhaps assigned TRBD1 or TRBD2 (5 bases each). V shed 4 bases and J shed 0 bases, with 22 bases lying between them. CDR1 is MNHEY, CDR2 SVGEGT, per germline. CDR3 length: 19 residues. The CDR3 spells CASSFIERGLLSSYNEQFF. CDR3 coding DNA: TGTGCCAGCAGTTTCATAGAGAGGGGCCTGCTAAGCTCCTACAATGAGCAGTTCTTC.

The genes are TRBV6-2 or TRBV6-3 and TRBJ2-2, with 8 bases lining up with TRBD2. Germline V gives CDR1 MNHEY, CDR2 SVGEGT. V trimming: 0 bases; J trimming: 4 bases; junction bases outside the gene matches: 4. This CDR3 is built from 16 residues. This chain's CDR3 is CASSYSSGSFTGELFF. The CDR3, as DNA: TGTGCCAGCAGTTACTCGAGCGGGAGCTTCACCGGGGAGCTGTTTTTT.